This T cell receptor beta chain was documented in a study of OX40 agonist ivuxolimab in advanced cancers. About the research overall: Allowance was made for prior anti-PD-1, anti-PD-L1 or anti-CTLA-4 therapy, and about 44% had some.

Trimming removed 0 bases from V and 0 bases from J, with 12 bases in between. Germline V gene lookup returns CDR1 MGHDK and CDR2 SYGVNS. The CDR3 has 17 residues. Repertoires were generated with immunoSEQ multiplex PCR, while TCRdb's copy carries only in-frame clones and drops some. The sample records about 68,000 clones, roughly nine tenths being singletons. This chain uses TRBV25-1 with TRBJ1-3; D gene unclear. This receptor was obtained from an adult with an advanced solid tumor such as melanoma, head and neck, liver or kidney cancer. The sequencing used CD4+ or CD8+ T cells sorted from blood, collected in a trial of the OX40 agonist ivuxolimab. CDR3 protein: CASSEYWQESSGNTIYF. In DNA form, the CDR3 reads TGTGCCAGCAGTGAATATTGGCAGGAAAGCTCTGGAAACACCATATATTTT.